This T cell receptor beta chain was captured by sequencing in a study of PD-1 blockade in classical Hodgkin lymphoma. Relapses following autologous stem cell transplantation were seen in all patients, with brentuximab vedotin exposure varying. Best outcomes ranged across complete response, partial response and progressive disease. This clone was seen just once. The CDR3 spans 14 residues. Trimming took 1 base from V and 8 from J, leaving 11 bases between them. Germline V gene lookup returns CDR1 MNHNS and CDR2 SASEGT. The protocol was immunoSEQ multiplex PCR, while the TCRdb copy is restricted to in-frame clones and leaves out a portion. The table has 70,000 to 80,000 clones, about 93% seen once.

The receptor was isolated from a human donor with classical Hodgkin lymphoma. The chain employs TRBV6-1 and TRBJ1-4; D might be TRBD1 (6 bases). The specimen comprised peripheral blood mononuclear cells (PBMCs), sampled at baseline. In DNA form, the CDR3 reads TGTGCCAGCAGTGAAGGTGCAGGGGCAGAAAAACTGTTTTTT. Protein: CASSEGAGAEKLFF.